The rows below give T cell receptor beta chains drawn from one sample of a study of blood T cell repertoires in COVID-19. TCRdb keeps only in-frame clones here, not all; method: immunoSEQ multiplex PCR. The sample gives 350,000 to 450,000 clones, around 87% of which show up once; approximately 1.8% is in the top ten. The sample comprised PBMCs or T cells enriched from blood (not recorded which). These receptors came from a man aged 35-49 years in a cohort exposed to, infected with or recovered from COVID-19 (not recorded which). Both conserved end residues are part of each CDR3. The order of the fields is D gene, J gene, V gene, clone size, CDR3 protein, CDR3 DNA. D genes are given only for firm matches. Some rows mark clone size as missing; the rest say once, few, many or name a class of expanded clone.

d_gene: NA
j_gene: TRBJ1-1
v_gene: TRBV5-1
abundance: few
CDR3aa: CASSLTGPTEAFF
CDR3nt: TGCGCCAGCAGCTTGACAGGGCCAACTGAAGCTTTCTTT

d_gene: TRBD2
j_gene: TRBJ2-1
v_gene: TRBV27
abundance: NA
CDR3aa: CASSFSVAGGGNEQFF
CDR3nt: TGTGCCAGCAGTTTTTCCGTGGCGGGAGGAGGCAATGAGCAGTTCTTC

d_gene: NA
j_gene: TRBJ1-1
v_gene: TRBV30
abundance: NA
CDR3aa: CAWSVLRKAFF
CDR3nt: TGTGCCTGGAGTGTACTGAGGAAAGCTTTCTTT

d_gene: NA
j_gene: TRBJ2-2
v_gene: TRBV15
abundance: NA
CDR3aa: CATSRGTSLTDGELFF
CDR3nt: TGTGCCACCAGCAGAGGGACATCCCTAACAGACGGGGAGCTGTTTTTT

d_gene: NA
j_gene: TRBJ1-1
v_gene: TRBV18
abundance: NA
CDR3aa: CASSQGLNTEAFF
CDR3nt: TGTGCCAGTTCTCAGGGGTTAAACACTGAAGCTTTCTTT

d_gene: NA
j_gene: TRBJ1-5
v_gene: TRBV19
abundance: few
CDR3aa: CASSSQGNQPQHF
CDR3nt: TGTGCCAGTAGTAGTCAGGGGAATCAGCCCCAGCATTTT

d_gene: NA
j_gene: TRBJ1-5
v_gene: TRBV11-2
abundance: NA
CDR3aa: CASSLDHSSNQPQHF
CDR3nt: TGTGCCAGCAGCTTAGATCACAGCAGCAATCAGCCCCAGCATTTT

d_gene: TRBD2
j_gene: TRBJ2-5
v_gene: TRBV5-4
abundance: NA
CDR3aa: CASSPGTSGSAETQYF
CDR3nt: TGTGCCAGCAGCCCAGGGACTAGCGGGAGTGCGGAGACCCAGTACTTC

d_gene: NA
j_gene: TRBJ1-6
v_gene: TRBV12-5
abundance: few
CDR3aa: CASALPQGRVSPLHF
CDR3nt: TGTGCTAGTGCTCTACCGCAGGGAAGGGTTTCACCCCTCCACTTT

d_gene: TRBD2
j_gene: TRBJ2-1
v_gene: TRBV24-1
abundance: NA
CDR3aa: CATSDWGQREFHEQFF
CDR3nt: TGTGCCACCAGTGATTGGGGTCAGCGGGAGTTCCATGAGCAGTTCTTC

d_gene: TRBD1
j_gene: TRBJ1-6
v_gene: TRBV5-1
abundance: once
CDR3aa: CASTPDRIEGGSPLHF
CDR3nt: TGCGCCAGCACCCCGGACAGGATCGAGGGTGGGTCACCCCTCCACTTT

d_gene: NA
j_gene: TRBJ1-2
v_gene: TRBV6-2/TRBV6-3
abundance: NA
CDR3aa: CASSGQSYGYTF
CDR3nt: TGTGCCAGCAGTGGCCAGTCCTATGGCTACACCTTC

d_gene: TRBD1
j_gene: TRBJ1-2
v_gene: TRBV10-3
abundance: NA
CDR3aa: CAIRGDREYYGYTF
CDR3nt: TGTGCCATCAGGGGGGACAGGGAGTACTATGGCTACACCTTC

d_gene: TRBD2
j_gene: TRBJ2-3
v_gene: TRBV24-1
abundance: NA
CDR3aa: CATSDSGRLGGVQYF
CDR3nt: TGTGCCACCAGTGACTCGGGACGGCTGGGGGGGGTGCAGTATTTT

d_gene: TRBD2
j_gene: TRBJ2-1
v_gene: TRBV15
abundance: NA
CDR3aa: CATSHGLAGIYEQFF
CDR3nt: TGTGCCACCAGCCACGGACTAGCGGGGATCTATGAGCAGTTCTTC